The 13 T cell receptor beta chains reported below all come from one sample, sequenced in a study of blood T cell repertoires in COVID-19 (dated by TCRdb to 2020 to 2022). Library creation used the immunoSEQ multiplex PCR assay. Held by TCRdb, this immuneACCESS table contains in-frame sequences only and omits some clones. Under half of the omission traces to an unresolved V gene where checked; the cause of the rest is unknown. Across this sample there are 200,000 to 300,000 clones, with 88% seen only once. 4% of the sample is taken by the ten largest. Input material: peripheral blood. Receptor source: a man aged 60-69 years who had recovered from COVID-19.

V is TRBV4-2 and J is TRBJ2-6; D not resolved. Trimming took off 5 bases at V and 0 bases at J, with 8 bases between the two ends. Per germline, CDR1 LGHNA and CDR2 YNFKEQ. This CDR3 contains 15 residues. The CDR3 nucleotides are TGTGCCAGCAGCGGCTCCAGCTCTGGGGCCAACGTCCTGACTTTC. This gives the protein CASSGSSSGANVLTF.

The rearrangement links TRBV3-1 (or the pseudogene TRBV3-2) to TRBJ1-3, with D perhaps TRBD1 (6 bases). Trimming shortened V by 3 bases and J by 2 bases, and 11 bases separated the two germline ends. Germline-derived CDR1 and CDR2 are LGHDT and YNNKEL (reference sequence). The CDR3 length is 15 residues. The CDR3 DNA sequence: TGTGCCAGCAGCCACCCGACAGGAACTGGAAACACCATATATTTT. Its protein is CASSHPTGTGNTIYF.

This sequence joins TRBV30 and TRBJ1-5, with D possibly matching TRBD1 (6 bases). Germline values: CDR1 GTSNPN, CDR2 SVGIG (reference sequence). This CDR3 has 13 residues. V was cut by 2 bases and J by 9 bases, with 14 bases left in between. In nucleotides, the CDR3 is TGTGCCTGGAGTTCTAGGGGGGGGTTGCCCCAGCATTTT. Translating it yields CAWSSRGGLPQHF.

This chain links TRBV30 with TRBJ1-5; D not certain. Germline CDR1 reads GTSNPN; CDR2 reads SVGIG (reference sequence). V gave up 0 bases and J gave up 4 bases, with 10 bases separating them. The CDR3 has 14 amino acids. The CDR3 DNA sequence: TGTGCCTGGAGTGTTTTTGCCGGGAATCAGCCCCAGCATTTT. Protein sequence: CAWSVFAGNQPQHF.

The chain employs TRBV7-2 and TRBJ2-2, with 15 bases lining up with TRBD2. This CDR3 comprises 16 residues. The ends lost 5 bases at V and 4 bases at J; junction bases unmatched: 2. From germline, CDR1 is SGHTA and CDR2 FQGNSA. This chain's CDR3 is CASSQGLAGGTGELFF. For the CDR3, the DNA is TGTGCCAGCAGCCAGGGACTAGCGGGGGGCACCGGGGAGCTGTTTTTT. Looking up the rest from reference TRBV7-2 and TRBJ2-2 gives the full variable domain: GAGVSQSPSNKVTEKGKDVELRCDPISGHTALYWYRQSLGQGLEFLIYFQGNSAPDKSGLPSDRFSAERTGGSVSTLTIQRTQQEDSAVYLCASSQGLAGGTGELFFGEGSRLTVL.

The chain employs TRBV7-6 and TRBJ1-2; TRBD1 agrees at 9 bases. J gave up 8 bases and V 5 bases, and 9 bases lay outside the gene matches. The CDR3 is 14 residues long. Germline values: CDR1 SGHVS, CDR2 FNYEAQ. CDR3 nucleotide sequence: TGTGCCAGCAGCGCGTCCCCGGGACAGGGAGGCTACACCTTC. This gives the protein CASSASPGQGGYTF.

The chain has TRBV6-2 or TRBV6-3 and TRBJ1-1; a weak D match, TRBD1 (5 bases). This CDR3 comprises 14 residues. CDR1 is MNHEY and CDR2 is SVGEGT in the germline V gene. V was cut by 0 bases and J by 4 bases, with 9 bases left in between. The CDR3 loop reads CASSYSTQGTEAFF. In DNA, the CDR3 is TGTGCCAGCAGTTACTCAACCCAGGGCACTGAAGCTTTCTTT.

This clone has only one observation. The chain is built from TRBV10-3 and TRBJ1-1; no clear D gene. Germline values: CDR1 ENHRY, CDR2 SYGVKD. V shed 3 bases and J shed 7 bases, with 9 bases lying between them. The CDR3 has 12 residues. The CDR3 spells CAISDLPGEAFF. The CDR3 coding sequence is TGTGCCATCAGTGACTTGCCAGGTGAAGCTTTCTTT.

The V gene is TRBV6-1, the J gene TRBJ2-1; TRBD1 might be the D (5 bases). The V end lost 3 bases, the J end lost 5 bases, and 14 bases lay between the germline ends. Germline CDR1 and CDR2: MNHNS and SASEGT. The length of the CDR3 is 15 residues. For the CDR3, the DNA is TGTGCCAGCAGTGAGGGGCCCTCAAGGCACAATGAGCAGTTCTTC. Protein sequence: CASSEGPSRHNEQFF.

The CDR3 is CASSDKQGRAFF. CDR3 coding DNA: TGTGCCAGCTCCGACAAACAGGGCAGAGCTTTCTTT. V and J are TRBV18 and TRBJ1-1, with D perhaps TRBD1 (6 bases). Germline CDR1 reads KGHSH; CDR2 reads LQKENI. V shed 6 bases and J shed 10 bases, with 15 bases lying between them. The CDR3 length is 12 residues. The full variable domain, its missing parts supplied by reference TRBV18 and TRBJ1-1, is NAGVMQNPRHLVRRRGQEARLRCSPMKGHSHVYWYRQLPEEGLKFMVYLQKENIIDESGMPKERFSAEFPKEGPSILRIQQVVRGDSAAYFCASSDKQGRAFFGQGTRLTVV.

This clone was seen once. The chain couples TRBV25-1 to TRBJ2-6; TRBD1 aligns across 9 bases. The V gene's germline CDR1 is MGHDK and CDR2 SYGVNS. The ends lost 7 bases at V and 2 bases at J; junction bases unmatched: 6. CDR3 length: 16 residues. This chain's CDR3 is CASNSQGAAGANVLTF. CDR3 DNA: TGTGCCAGCAACTCACAGGGGGCGGCTGGGGCCAACGTCCTGACTTTC. Full variable domain (outside the CDR3, taken from reference TRBV25-1 and TRBJ2-6): EADIYQTPRYLVIGTGKKITLECSQTMGHDKMYWYQQDPGMELHLIHYSYGVNSTEKGDLSSESTVSRIRTEHFPLTLESARPSHTSQYLCASNSQGAAGANVLTFGAGSRLTVL.

The sample holds a few counts of this clone. In DNA, the CDR3 is TGTGCCAGCAGCCCCGGGGGTGTCCCATACAATGAGCAGTTCTTC. Amino acid sequence: CASSPGGVPYNEQFF. The gene calls are TRBV11-2 and TRBJ2-1; weak D call: TRBD2 (6 bases). CDR1 and CDR2 from the germline V gene are SGHAT and FQNNGV. Trimming left V 5 bases short and J 4 bases short, with 15 bases between. The CDR3 extends over 15 amino acids. The full variable domain, rest sourced from reference TRBV11-2 and TRBJ2-1, is EAGVAQSPRYKIIEKRQSVAFWCNPISGHATLYWYQQILGQGPKLLIQFQNNGVVDDSQLPKDRFSAERLKGVDSTLKIQPAKLEDSAVYLCASSPGGVPYNEQFFGPGTRLTVL.

The rearrangement joins TRBV6-6 to TRBJ2-4; tentative D call: TRBD1 (6 bases). Trimming left V 3 bases short and J 0 bases short, with 12 bases between. CDR3 length: 16 residues. Germline CDR1 is MNHNY and CDR2 is SVGAGI (reference sequence). CDR3 sequence: CASSYSSGAAKNIQYF. DNA of the CDR3: TGTGCCAGCAGTTATTCCTCAGGGGCAGCCAAAAACATTCAGTACTTC.